This TCR beta chain was profiled in a study of cytomegalovirus exposure and HLA in healthy donors. Whole-study results and caveats: Researchers counted some 150 TCR beta chains as cytomegalovirus-associated. The authors later linked a missense DCLRE1C variant to TCR beta V- and J-gene trimming.

Germline assignment: CDR1 SGHTA and CDR2 FQGNSA. CDR3 length: 18 amino acids. V lost 1 base, J lost 5 bases, and 17 bases stayed unmatched. A word on this clone: The antigen remains undetermined.

60 Vbeta and 13 Jbeta primers were used in PCR. Sequencing was performed with immunoSEQ multiplex PCR; in TCRdb, only in-frame clones are kept and a portion is missing. The repertoire holds more than 150,000 clones, with under 80% as singletons. The sequence was obtained from a woman aged 25 to 39 in good health and CMV-seropositive. The chain links TRBV7-2 to TRBJ2-7; TRBD2 agrees at 7 bases. Sequenced material: PBMCs. CDR3 sequence (DNA): TGTGCCAGCAGCTTAGAAGTAAGGTGGGGGGGGGTATGGGACGAGCAGTACTTC. It specifies CASSLEVRWGGVWDEQYF.